These 18 T cell receptor beta chains came from one sample sequenced in a study of graft-versus-host responses after intestinal transplantation (dated by TCRdb to the early 2020s). The sample's time point label, in plain terms: cells obtained before transplantation from donor or recipient. The library was prepared using the immunoSEQ multiplex PCR assay. TCRdb provides this immuneACCESS table in a form limited to in-frame rearrangements. Some clones are lacking; in checked studies, under half of them reflect an unresolved V gene, and why the rest are absent is not known. The table for this sample lists about 9,500 clones; just under 30% of them were counted only once. The leading ten clones occupy 3.4% of the sample. The input for sequencing was alloreactive CD4+ T cells from a mixed lymphocyte reaction culture, taken before intestinal transplant. The sample's cell subset or site label, decoded: CFSE-low proliferating T cells sorted from approximately 6-day pre-transplant mixed lymphocyte reaction (GvH or HvG direction). The receptors were sampled from a human patient who received an intestinal transplant.

This clone qualifies as large. The rearrangement uses TRBV6-6 and TRBJ1-1; D ambiguous. V lost 5 bases and J lost 3, with 7 bases in between. The length of the CDR3 is 12 residues. Germline values: CDR1 MNHNY, CDR2 SVGAGI (reference sequence). The CDR3 DNA sequence: TGTGCCAGCAGTCCCGGTTACACTGAAGCTTTCTTT. Translated, it gives CASSPGYTEAFF.

As concerns this clone: Other DNA sequences in the sample encode the same CDR3. The chain has TRBV4-1 and TRBJ2-7, with D perhaps matching TRBD1 (6 bases). Germline values: CDR1 MGHRA, CDR2 YSYEKL. This CDR3 is 16 amino acids long. V dropped 0 bases and J dropped 9 bases, with 21 bases sitting between them. The chain's CDR3 is CASSQEIRTAPRGQYF. CDR3 nucleotide sequence: TGCGCCAGCAGCCAAGAGATCCGGACAGCGCCTCGTGGGCAGTACTTC.

This clone is judged medium-sized (0.01 to 0.1%). This chain connects TRBV27 to TRBJ2-7; D possibly corresponds to TRBD1 (5 bases). The CDR3 is 13 residues long. Germline V gene data show CDR1 as MNHEY and CDR2 as SMNVEV (reference sequence). The V gene lost 3 bases and the J gene lost 2 bases, with 8 bases spanning the gap. CDR3 in amino acids: CASSLGLPYEQYF. As DNA, the CDR3 is TGTGCCAGCAGTTTGGGGCTCCCCTACGAGCAGTACTTC.

This clone was picked up a small number of times. V gene TRBV19 combines with J gene TRBJ2-7, with TRBD1 matching 8 bases. This CDR3 region has 15 residues. With 5 bases clipped from V and 3 bases from J, the junction kept 9 bases outside the gene matches. The V gene's germline CDR1 is LNHDA and CDR2 SQIVND (reference sequence). The CDR3 loop is CASSLPGQVFYEQYF. The CDR3 nucleotides are TGTGCCAGTAGTCTTCCGGGACAGGTCTTCTACGAGCAGTACTTC.

This chain links TRBV5-1 with TRBJ2-1; the D is unclear. The germline V gene encodes CDR1 SGHRS and CDR2 YFSETQ. The V end lost 0 bases, the J end lost 0 bases, and 7 bases lay between the germline ends. The CDR3 totals 15 residues. The CDR3 bases are TGCGCCAGCAGCTTGGATGAGGTCTCCTACAATGAGCAGTTCTTC. This codes for CASSLDEVSYNEQFF.

This chain connects TRBV6-6 to TRBJ2-7; D may be TRBD1 (5 bases). The V and J ends lost 0 bases and 2 bases respectively, with 11 bases between them. There are 15 residues in the CDR3. Germline values: CDR1 MNHNY, CDR2 SVGAGI (reference sequence). The CDR3 bases are TGTGCCAGCAGTTACTCGTCAGGGCCAACCTACGAGCAGTACTTC. Translation: CASSYSSGPTYEQYF.

This clone was observed a few times. Since a much larger clone is just one base distant, this may be a read error. Other nucleotide sequences from this sample produce the same CDR3. V gene TRBV4-1 combines with J gene TRBJ1-5; unclear D gene. Trimming pared 1 base from V and 4 bases from J, leaving 11 bases between. The CDR3 contains 15 residues. Germline CDR1 MGHRA, CDR2 YSYEKL. CDR3 DNA: TGCGCCAGCAGCCAAGTGGGTGAAGGAAATCAGCCCCAGCATTTT. It yields the protein CASSQVGEGNQPQHF.

The rearrangement links TRBV6-5 to TRBJ1-1; D unresolved. There are 14 residues in the CDR3. In germline, CDR1 is MNHEY, CDR2 SVGAGI. V was clipped by 0 bases and J by 1 base, with 6 bases between them. The CDR3 loop reads CASSYSSANTEAFF. CDR3 nucleotides: TGTGCCAGCAGTTACTCTTCGGCGAACACTGAAGCTTTCTTT.

The sample holds a few counts of this clone. V gene TRBV6-6 combines with J gene TRBJ2-7; D is unclear. The length of the CDR3 is 12 residues. The ends were cut back, 6 bases at V and 3 bases at J, with 9 bases in the middle. Germline-derived CDR1 and CDR2 are MNHNY and SVGAGI (reference sequence). CDR3 coding DNA: TGTGCCAGCAGCCACCGTGGCTACGAGCAGTACTTC. It translates to CASSHRGYEQYF.

In its sample, this clone ranks as medium-sized. The chain recombines TRBV11-3 with TRBJ2-1; the D gene is possibly TRBD1 (5 bases). In germline, CDR1 is SGHNT, CDR2 YENEEA. Trimming removed 0 bases from V and 7 bases from J, with 13 bases in between. The CDR3 consists of 15 residues. CDR3 coding DNA: TGTGCCAGCAGCTTAGAATCCCAGGGTTGGAATGAGCAGTTCTTC. Protein: CASSLESQGWNEQFF.

CDR3 region: CASRLDWRGSSTDTQYF. The CDR3 region has the DNA TGTGCCAGCAGACTCGACTGGCGGGGCTCTAGCACAGATACGCAGTATTTT. This chain uses TRBV27 with TRBJ2-3; D might be TRBD2 (6 bases). The germline V and J ends were trimmed by 6 bases and 0 bases, with 19 bases remaining between them. Germline lookup yields CDR1 MNHEY and CDR2 SMNVEV (reference sequence). The CDR3 runs 17 residues.

The V call is TRBV7-2, the J call TRBJ2-1; D ambiguous. This CDR3 is built from 16 residues. Germline V CDR1 and CDR2: SGHTA, FQGNSA. Trimming stripped 7 bases from V and 2 bases from J, with 18 bases between. This CDR3 reads CASTTPEGKAYNEQFF. DNA for the CDR3: TGTGCCAGCACCACCCCTGAAGGGAAGGCCTACAATGAGCAGTTCTTC.

This clone was detected only once. The J gene is TRBJ1-1, the V gene TRBV28; D remains unclear. CDR1 is MDHEN, CDR2 SYDVKM, per germline. The CDR3 spans 12 residues. V was pared by 6 bases and J by 5 bases, with 10 bases between. Written as DNA, the CDR3 is TGTGCCAGCAGCCTAAGGTTGACTGAAGCTTTCTTT. Translation gives CASSLRLTEAFF.

This sequence joins TRBV7-9 and TRBJ1-2, with D possibly being TRBD1 (5 bases). Trimming stripped 8 bases from V and 4 bases from J, with 14 bases between. The CDR3 has 13 amino acids. The germline CDR1 and CDR2 sequences are SEHNR and FQNEAQ (reference sequence). CDR3 DNA sequence: TGTGCCAGCGTTCACCGGGACTCCTATGGCTACACCTTC. Encoded protein: CASVHRDSYGYTF.

In its sample, this clone was seen a few times. The chain carries TRBV6-5 and TRBJ2-7; D gene unclear. The germline V and J ends were trimmed by 5 bases and 2 bases, with 10 bases remaining between them. The CDR3 is 13 amino acids. Germline V gene lookup returns CDR1 MNHEY and CDR2 SVGAGI. CDR3 DNA sequence: TGTGCCAGCAGTGGTAAGGTCACCTACGAGCAGTACTTC. Translated, it gives CASSGKVTYEQYF.

The chain recombines TRBV5-4 with TRBJ1-2; D is ambiguous. Germline V lookup: CDR1 SGHNT, CDR2 YYREEE (reference sequence). CDR3 length: 13 amino acids. Trimming took off 4 bases at V and 8 bases at J, with 15 bases between the two ends. The CDR3 is CASSPQFGEGYTF. CDR3 in DNA: TGTGCCAGCAGCCCCCAGTTCGGGGAGGGCTACACCTTC. Based on the CDR3 plus reference TRBV5-4 and TRBJ1-2, the full variable domain is ETGVTQSPTHLIKTRGQQVTLRCSSQSGHNTVSWYQQALGQGPQFIFQYYREEENGRGNFPPRFSGLQFPNYSSELNVNALELDDSALYLCASSPQFGEGYTFGSGTRLTVV.

V is TRBV6-5 and J is TRBJ2-1; 8 positions match TRBD2. The V and J ends lost 5 bases and 6 bases, in that order; junction bases with no gene match: 9. The CDR3 covers 15 residues. Germline CDR1 is MNHEY and CDR2 is SVGAGI. As DNA, the CDR3 is TGTGCCAGCAGTCTAGCGGGTTACCGCTCCAATGAGCAGTTCTTC. It is translated as CASSLAGYRSNEQFF.

The rearrangement joins TRBV29-1 to TRBJ2-7; a weak D match, TRBD1 (5 bases). Deletions cut 1 base from V and 3 bases from J, with 16 bases between. Germline CDR1 is SQVTM and CDR2 is ANQGSEA. The length of the CDR3 is 15 residues. This CDR3 reads CSVEVVGRANYEQYF. The CDR3 nucleotides are TGCAGCGTTGAAGTTGTTGGCAGGGCTAACTACGAGCAGTACTTC.